This T cell receptor beta chain comes out of a study of PD-1 blockade in classical Hodgkin lymphoma. The study, taken as a whole, reports: Newly diagnosed patients reportedly trailed healthy donors in baseline TCR diversity.

Clones were sequenced by immunoSEQ multiplex PCR, and TCRdb holds only the in-frame ones, with some missing. The sample lists roughly 14,000 clones, about 86% occurring once. J gave up 5 bases and V 10 bases, and 3 bases lay outside the gene matches. Germline V gene sequence: CDR1 ENHRY, CDR2 SYGVKD. The CDR3 has 11 amino acids. This clone was observed a handful of times. The antigen remains undetermined. Time point denoted: newly diagnosed, previously untreated cHL patient sample. Thawed PBMCs yielded CD4+ T cells through magnetic negative selection. The sequence was obtained from a human donor with classical Hodgkin lymphoma. The chain joins TRBV10-3 to TRBJ1-2; 8 nucleotides match TRBD1. Input material: CD4+ T cells from blood. The CDR3: CATGQGYGYTF. The DNA for the CDR3 is TGTGCCACAGGACAGGGATATGGCTACACCTTC.